This TCR beta chain is from a study of blood T cell repertoires in COVID-19. Study at large: Acute and convalescent COVID-19 specimens originated in the United States, Italy and Spain.

Here immunoSEQ multiplex PCR was the method, and the copy in TCRdb shows in-frame clones only, minus some. The data show roughly 96,000 clones, 82% seen once. The V end lost 3 bases, the J end lost 8 bases, and 10 bases lay between the germline ends. This CDR3 is built from 12 residues. Germline V CDR1 and CDR2: LNHDA, SQIVND (reference sequence). The chain carries TRBV19 and TRBJ1-2; TRBD1 might be the D (6 bases). The source is a man older than 75 with acute or convalescent COVID-19. The specimen sequenced was peripheral blood. The chain's CDR3 is CASSIRGVGYTF. CDR3 nucleotide sequence: TGTGCCAGTAGTATCAGGGGAGTAGGCTACACCTTC.